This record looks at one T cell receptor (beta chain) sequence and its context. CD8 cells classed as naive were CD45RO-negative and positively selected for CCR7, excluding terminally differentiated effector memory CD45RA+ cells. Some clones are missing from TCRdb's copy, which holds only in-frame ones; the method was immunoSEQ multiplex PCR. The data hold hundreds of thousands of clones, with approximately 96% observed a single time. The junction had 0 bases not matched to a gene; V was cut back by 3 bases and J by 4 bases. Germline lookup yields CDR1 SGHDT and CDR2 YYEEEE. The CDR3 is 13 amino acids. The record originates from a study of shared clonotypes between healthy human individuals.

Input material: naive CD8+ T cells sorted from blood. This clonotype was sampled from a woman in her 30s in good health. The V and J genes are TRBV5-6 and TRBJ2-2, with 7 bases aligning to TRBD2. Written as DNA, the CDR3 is TGTGCCAGCAGCTGGACTAGCACCGGGGAGCTGTTTTTT. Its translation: CASSWTSTGELFF.